These T cell receptor beta chains were read from a single sample in a study of blood T cell repertoires in COVID-19. Some clones are missing from TCRdb's copy, which holds only in-frame ones; the method was immunoSEQ multiplex PCR. The table lists more than 85,000 clones, roughly 80% of them singletons. Sequences were obtained from peripheral blood. These receptor sequences come from a woman in her sixties or seventies with acute or convalescent COVID-19. CDR3s include the opening cysteine and the closing phenylalanine or tryptophan. A D gene is named only where the DNA matches it firmly. Not all rows give a size; the values are once, few, many and, for expanded clones, a class.

clone_size j_call d_call v_call cdr3_aa cdr3_nt
NA TRBJ2-7 NA TRBV7-2 CASSLVGTGEYEQYF TGTGCCAGCAGCTTAGTAGGGACGGGAGAGTACGAGCAGTACTTC
NA TRBJ1-1 NA TRBV19 CASSIKEGTEAFF TGTGCCAGTAGTATTAAGGAGGGAACTGAAGCTTTCTTT
once TRBJ1-6 NA TRBV2 CASTPSRESPLHF TGTGCCAGCACACCATCCAGGGAATCACCCCTCCACTTT
few TRBJ2-5 NA TRBV15 CATSRDMRLQETQYF TGTGCCACCAGCAGAGATATGAGGCTTCAAGAGACCCAGTACTTC
few TRBJ1-4 TRBD1 TRBV28 CASSKQGNNEKLFF TGTGCCAGCAGCAAACAGGGGAACAATGAAAAACTGTTTTTT
NA TRBJ2-3 TRBD2 TRBV9 CASSSTSGGGPDTQYF TGTGCCAGCAGCTCCACTAGCGGGGGGGGGCCAGATACGCAGTATTTT
NA TRBJ2-1 NA TRBV10-3 CAISELQHNEQFF TGTGCCATCAGTGAGCTACAGCACAATGAGCAGTTCTTC
NA TRBJ2-7 TRBD1 TRBV6-5 CASSPKQGLEQYF TGTGCCAGCAGTCCTAAACAGGGGCTCGAGCAGTACTTC
NA TRBJ1-1 NA TRBV30 CAWSVGQGDTEAFF TGTGCCTGGAGTGTGGGGCAGGGTGACACTGAAGCTTTCTTT
few TRBJ1-1 NA TRBV4-3 CASSPSRGWDTEAFF TGCGCCAGCAGCCCCAGCAGGGGATGGGACACTGAAGCTTTCTTT
NA TRBJ2-7 NA TRBV7-2 CASSRAVADLYEQYF TGTGCCAGCAGCCGTGCGGTTGCGGATCTCTACGAGCAGTACTTC
NA TRBJ1-1 NA TRBV3-1/TRBV3-2 CASSQGSTGNTEAFF TGTGCCAGCAGCCAAGGGAGTACAGGGAACACTGAAGCTTTCTTT
NA TRBJ1-1 NA TRBV19 CASSIEGKRVF TGTGCCAGTAGTATAGAGGGAAAGCGGGTCTTT
NA TRBJ2-7 NA TRBV10-3 CAISDPGQNRAYEQYF TGTGCCATCAGTGACCCCGGACAAAACCGGGCCTACGAGCAGTACTTC
NA TRBJ2-3 NA TRBV27 CASNTPSSDTQYF TGTGCCAGCAATACCCCGAGTTCAGATACGCAGTATTTT
NA TRBJ1-2 NA TRBV29-1 CSVEGASDYGYTF TGCAGCGTTGAGGGGGCCTCCGACTATGGCTACACCTTC
NA TRBJ2-3 TRBD1 TRBV3-1/TRBV3-2 CASSSRQGGYTDTQYF TGTGCCAGCAGCTCTCGACAGGGGGGGTACACAGATACGCAGTATTTT
NA TRBJ2-3 TRBD2 TRBV5-6 CASSSDTSGRAGTQYF TGTGCCAGCAGCTCCGATACTAGCGGGAGGGCCGGTACGCAGTATTTT